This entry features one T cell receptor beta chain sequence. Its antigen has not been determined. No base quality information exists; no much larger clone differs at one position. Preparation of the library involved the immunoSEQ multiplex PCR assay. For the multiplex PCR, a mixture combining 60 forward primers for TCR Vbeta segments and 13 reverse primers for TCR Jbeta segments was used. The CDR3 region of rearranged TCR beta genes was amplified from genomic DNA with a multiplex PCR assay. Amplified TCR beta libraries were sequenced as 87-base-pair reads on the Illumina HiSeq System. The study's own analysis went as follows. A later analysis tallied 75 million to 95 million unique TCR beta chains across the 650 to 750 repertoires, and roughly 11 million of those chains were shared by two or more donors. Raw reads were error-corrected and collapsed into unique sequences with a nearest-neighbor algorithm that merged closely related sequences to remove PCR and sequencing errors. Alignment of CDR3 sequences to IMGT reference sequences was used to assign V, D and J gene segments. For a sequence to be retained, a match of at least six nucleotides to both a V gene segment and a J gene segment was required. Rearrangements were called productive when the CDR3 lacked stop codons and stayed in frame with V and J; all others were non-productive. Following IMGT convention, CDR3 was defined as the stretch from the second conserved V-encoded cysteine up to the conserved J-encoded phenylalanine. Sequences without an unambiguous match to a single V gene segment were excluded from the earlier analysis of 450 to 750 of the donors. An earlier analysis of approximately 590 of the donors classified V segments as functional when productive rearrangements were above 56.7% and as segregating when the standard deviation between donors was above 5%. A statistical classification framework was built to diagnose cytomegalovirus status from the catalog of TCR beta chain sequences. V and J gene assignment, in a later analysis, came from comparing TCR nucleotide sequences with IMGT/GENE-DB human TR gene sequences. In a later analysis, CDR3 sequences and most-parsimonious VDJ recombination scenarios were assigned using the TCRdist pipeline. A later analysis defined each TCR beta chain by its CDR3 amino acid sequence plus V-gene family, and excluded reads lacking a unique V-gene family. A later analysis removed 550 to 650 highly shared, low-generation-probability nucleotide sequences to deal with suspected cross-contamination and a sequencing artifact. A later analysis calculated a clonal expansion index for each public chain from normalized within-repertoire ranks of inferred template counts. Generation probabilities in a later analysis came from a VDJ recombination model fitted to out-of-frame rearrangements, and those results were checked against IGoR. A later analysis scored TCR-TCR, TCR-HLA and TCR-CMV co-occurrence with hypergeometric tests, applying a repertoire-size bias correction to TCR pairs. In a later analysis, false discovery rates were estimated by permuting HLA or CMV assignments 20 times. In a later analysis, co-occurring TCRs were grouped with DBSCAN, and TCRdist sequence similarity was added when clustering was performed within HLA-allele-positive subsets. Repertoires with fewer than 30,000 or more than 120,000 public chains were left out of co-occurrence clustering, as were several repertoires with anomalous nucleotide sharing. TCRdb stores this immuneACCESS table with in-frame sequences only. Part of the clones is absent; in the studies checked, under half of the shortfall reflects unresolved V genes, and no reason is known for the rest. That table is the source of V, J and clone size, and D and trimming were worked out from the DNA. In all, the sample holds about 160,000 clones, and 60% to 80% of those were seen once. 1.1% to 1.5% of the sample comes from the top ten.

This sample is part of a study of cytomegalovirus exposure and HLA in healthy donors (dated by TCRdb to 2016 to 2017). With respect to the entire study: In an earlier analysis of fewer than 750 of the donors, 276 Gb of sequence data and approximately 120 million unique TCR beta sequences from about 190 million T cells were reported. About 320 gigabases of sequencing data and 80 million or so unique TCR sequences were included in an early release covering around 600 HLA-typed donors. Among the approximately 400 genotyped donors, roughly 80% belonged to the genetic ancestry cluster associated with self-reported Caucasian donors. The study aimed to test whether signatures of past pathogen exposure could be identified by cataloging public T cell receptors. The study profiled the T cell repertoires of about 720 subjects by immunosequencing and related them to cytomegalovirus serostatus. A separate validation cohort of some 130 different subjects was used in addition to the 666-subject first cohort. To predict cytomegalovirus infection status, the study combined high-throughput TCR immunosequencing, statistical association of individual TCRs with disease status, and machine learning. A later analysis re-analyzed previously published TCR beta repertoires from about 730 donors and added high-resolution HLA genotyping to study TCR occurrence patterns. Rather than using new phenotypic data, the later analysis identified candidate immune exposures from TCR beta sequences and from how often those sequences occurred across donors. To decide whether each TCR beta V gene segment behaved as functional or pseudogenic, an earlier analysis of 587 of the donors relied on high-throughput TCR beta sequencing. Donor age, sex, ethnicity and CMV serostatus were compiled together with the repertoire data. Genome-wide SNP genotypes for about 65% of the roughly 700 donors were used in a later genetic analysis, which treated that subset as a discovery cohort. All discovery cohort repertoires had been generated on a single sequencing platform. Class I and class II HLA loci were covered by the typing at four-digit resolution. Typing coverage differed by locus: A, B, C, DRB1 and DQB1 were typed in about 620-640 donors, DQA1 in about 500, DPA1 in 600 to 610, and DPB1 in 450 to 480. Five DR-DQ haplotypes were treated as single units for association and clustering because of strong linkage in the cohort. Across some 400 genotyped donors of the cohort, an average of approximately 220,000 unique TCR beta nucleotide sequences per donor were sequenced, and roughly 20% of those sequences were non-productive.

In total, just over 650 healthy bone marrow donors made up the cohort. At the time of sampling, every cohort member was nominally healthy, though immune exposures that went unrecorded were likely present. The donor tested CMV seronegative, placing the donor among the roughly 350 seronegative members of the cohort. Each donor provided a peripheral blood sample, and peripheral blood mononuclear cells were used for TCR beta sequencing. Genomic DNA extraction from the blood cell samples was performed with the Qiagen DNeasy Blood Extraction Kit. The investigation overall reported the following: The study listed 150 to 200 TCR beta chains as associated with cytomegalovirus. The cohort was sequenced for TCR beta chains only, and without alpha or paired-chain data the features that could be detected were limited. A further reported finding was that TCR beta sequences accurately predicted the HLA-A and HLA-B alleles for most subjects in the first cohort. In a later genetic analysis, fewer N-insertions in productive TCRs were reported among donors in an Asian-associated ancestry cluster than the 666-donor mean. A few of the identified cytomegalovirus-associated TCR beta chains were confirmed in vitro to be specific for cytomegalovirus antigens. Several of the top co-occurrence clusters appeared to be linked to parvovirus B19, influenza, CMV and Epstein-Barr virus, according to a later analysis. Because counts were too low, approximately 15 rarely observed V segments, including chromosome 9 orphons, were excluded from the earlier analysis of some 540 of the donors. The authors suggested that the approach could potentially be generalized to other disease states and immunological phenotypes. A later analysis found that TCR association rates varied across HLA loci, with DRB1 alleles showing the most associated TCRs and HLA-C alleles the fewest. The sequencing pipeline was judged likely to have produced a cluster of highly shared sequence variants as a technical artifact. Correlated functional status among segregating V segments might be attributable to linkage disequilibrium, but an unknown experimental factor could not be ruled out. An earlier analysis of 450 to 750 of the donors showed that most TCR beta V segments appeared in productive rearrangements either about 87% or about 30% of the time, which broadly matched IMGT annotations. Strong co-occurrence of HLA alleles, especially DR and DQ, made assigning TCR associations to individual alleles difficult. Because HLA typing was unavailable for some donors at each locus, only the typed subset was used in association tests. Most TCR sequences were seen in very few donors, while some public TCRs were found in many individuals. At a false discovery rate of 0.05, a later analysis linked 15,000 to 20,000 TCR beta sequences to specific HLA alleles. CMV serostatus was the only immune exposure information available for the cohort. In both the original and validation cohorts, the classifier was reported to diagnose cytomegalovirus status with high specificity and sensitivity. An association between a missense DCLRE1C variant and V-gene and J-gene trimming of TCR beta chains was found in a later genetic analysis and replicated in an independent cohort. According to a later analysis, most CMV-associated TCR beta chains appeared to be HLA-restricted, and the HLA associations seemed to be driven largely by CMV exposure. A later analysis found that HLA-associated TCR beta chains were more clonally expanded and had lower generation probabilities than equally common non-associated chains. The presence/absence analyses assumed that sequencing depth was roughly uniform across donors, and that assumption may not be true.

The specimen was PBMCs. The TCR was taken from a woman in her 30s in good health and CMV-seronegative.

The CDR3 in this case is CASSLTTGESSYEQYF. The DNA sequence is TGCGCCAGCAGTCTTACCACAGGGGAGAGCTCCTACGAGCAGTACTTC. Rearrangement joined TRBV23-1 to TRBJ2-7, with 7 bases matching TRBD1. TRBV23-1 carries the ORF label, with uncertain function. Trimming leaves V shorter by 4 bases and J shorter by 0 bases, with the junction holding 9 bases beyond the gene matches. CDR3 length: 16 amino acids, cysteine to phenylalanine. The only DNA kept is the CDR3, 48 bases in frame from the first base.